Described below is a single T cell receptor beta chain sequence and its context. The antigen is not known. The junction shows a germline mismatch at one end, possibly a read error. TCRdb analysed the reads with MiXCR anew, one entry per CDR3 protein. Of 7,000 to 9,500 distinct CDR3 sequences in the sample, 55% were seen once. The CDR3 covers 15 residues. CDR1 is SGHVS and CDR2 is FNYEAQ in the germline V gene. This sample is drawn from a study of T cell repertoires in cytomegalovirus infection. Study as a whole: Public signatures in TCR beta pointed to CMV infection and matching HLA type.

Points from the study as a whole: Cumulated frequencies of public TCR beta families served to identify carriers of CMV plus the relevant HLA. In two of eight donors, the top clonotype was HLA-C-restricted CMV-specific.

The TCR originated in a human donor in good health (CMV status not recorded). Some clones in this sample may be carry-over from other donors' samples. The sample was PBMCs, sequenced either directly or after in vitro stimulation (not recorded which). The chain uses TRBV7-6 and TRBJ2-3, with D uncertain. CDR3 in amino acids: CARRLAGSPADTQCF. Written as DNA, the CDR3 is TGTGCCAGGAGATTAGCTGGAAGTCCCGCAGATACGCAGTGTTTT.